This T cell receptor beta chain stems from a study of T cells after yellow fever vaccination. A 5'RACE template-switching step, the method used to make TCR cDNA, added a universal primer site and UMIs. TCRdb passed the 5' RACE reads through MiXCR, listing each CDR3 protein once. Counted here are 160,000 or so distinct CDR3 sequences, 6% to 7.5% occurring once; the ten biggest clones make up roughly 2.5%. CDR1 and CDR2 from the germline V gene are SGHRS and YFSETQ. Trimming took 1 base from V and 4 from J, leaving 11 bases between them. The length of the CDR3 is 14 residues. This receptor was taken from a man between 18 and 35 years old who received the YFV17D yellow fever vaccine. This specimen was CD4+ T cells sorted from PBMCs, taken about 5 days after the first yellow fever vaccination. The chain uses TRBV5-1 and TRBJ1-2; D might be TRBD1 (6 bases). CDR3 amino acids: CASSLTQGTYGYTF. The CDR3 nucleotides are TGCGCCAGCAGCTTGACTCAGGGGACCTATGGCTACACCTTC.